These T cell receptor beta chains were read from a single sample in a study of CD8 T cells in ankylosing spondylitis. TCRdb reprocessed the 5' RACE reads via MiXCR and lists one record per CDR3 protein. The data contain under 850,000 distinct CDR3 sequences, roughly 19% of them singletons. The sample was blood, either unsorted or a sorted T cell fraction (not recorded which). The receptors were sampled from a male donor with ankylosing spondylitis. The CDR3 runs from the conserved cysteine through the conserved F or W. A D gene is named only where the DNA matches it firmly. Where a row states a size, it is once, few, many or the class of an expanded clone; other rows omit it.

>TRBD2|.|TRBJ2-1|TRBV6-5
CASSYGNLAGGGPEFF
TGTGCCAGCAGTTACGGGAACCTAGCGGGGGGGGGACCGGAGTTCTTC
>.|.|TRBJ1-5|TRBV15
CATSSRTNRYSNQPQHF
TGTGCCACCAGCAGCAGGACTAATCGATATAGCAATCAGCCCCAGCATTTT
>.|few|TRBJ1-2|TRBV25-1
CASSEYGGAYGYTF
TGTGCCAGCAGTGAATATGGAGGGGCCTATGGCTACACCTTC
>.|.|TRBJ2-7|TRBV7-3
CASSFSPGREQYF
TGTGCCAGCAGCTTCTCGCCGGGACGCGAGCAGTACTTC
>.|many|TRBJ1-1|TRBV5-1
CASSLDSRSMNTEAFF
TGCGCCAGCAGCCTAGACAGTAGGTCTATGAACACTGAAGCTTTCTTT
>.|.|TRBJ2-3|TRBV20-1
CCARRGASSTDTQYF
TGCTGTGCTAGGCGCGGGGCTAGCAGCACAGATACGCAGTATTTT
>TRBD2|.|TRBJ2-1|TRBV10-3
CAISEPGLVIGYEQFF
TGTGCCATCAGTGAGCCGGGACTAGTCATTGGGTATGAGCAGTTCTTC
>TRBD2|many|TRBJ2-3|TRBV4-3
CASSQGLAGGSTQYF
TGCGCCAGCAGCCAGGGACTAGCGGGAGGATCCACGCAGTATTTT
>.|.|TRBJ2-4|TRBV20-1
CSAPSTVAKNIQYF
TGCAGTGCGCCATCGACAGTAGCCAAAAACATTCAGTACTTC
>TRBD2|few|TRBJ2-5|TRBV7-9
CASSLITSGSETQYF
TGTGCCAGCAGCTTAATAACTAGCGGGAGTGAGACCCAGTACTTC
>TRBD2|.|TRBJ2-7|TRBV7-6
CASSLSSSGGSEQYF
TGTGCCAGCAGCTTATCGTCTAGCGGGGGTTCCGAGCAGTACTTC
>.|.|TRBJ2-7|TRBV27
CASSPTRQAYYEQYF
TGTGCCAGCAGTCCCACTCGACAGGCTTATTACGAGCAGTACTTC
>.|few|TRBJ1-1|TRBV5-1
CASSLELRGQGHTEAFF
TGCGCCAGCAGCTTGGAGCTGCGTGGGCAGGGGCACACTGAAGCTTTCTTT
>.|few|TRBJ2-1|TRBV12-3/TRBV12-4
CASRGQGAAPSYNEQFF
TGTGCCAGCAGGGGCCAGGGTGCGGCCCCCTCCTACAATGAGCAGTTCTTC
>.|many|TRBJ1-2|TRBV29-1
CSVEIDDYGYTF
TGCAGCGTTGAGATCGACGACTATGGCTACACCTTC
>.|few|TRBJ2-6|TRBV18
CASSPGVGANVLTF
TGTGCCAGCTCACCGGGGGTCGGGGCCAACGTCCTGACTTTC
>.|few|TRBJ2-1|TRBV6-2/TRBV6-3
CASSRYSYNEQFF
TGTGCCAGCAGTCGATACTCCTACAATGAGCAGTTCTTC
>.|many|TRBJ2-1|TRBV12-3/TRBV12-4
CASSPAGSRNEQFF
TGTGCCAGCAGTCCCGCGGGATCCCGGAATGAGCAGTTCTTC
>TRBD2|many|TRBJ2-5|TRBV10-3
CAVQTSGEETQYF
TGTGCCGTCCAGACTAGCGGGGAAGAGACCCAGTACTTC
>.|few|TRBJ1-2|TRBV30
CAWREGAYGYTF
TGTGCCTGGAGGGAGGGCGCCTATGGCTACACCTTC
>.|many|TRBJ1-5|TRBV7-2
CASSLNQREPQHF
TGTGCCAGCAGCTTAAACCAGAGGGAGCCCCAGCATTTT
>.|.|TRBJ2-1|TRBV20-1
CSARDSRGSYNEQFF
TGCAGTGCTAGAGATTCGCGGGGCTCCTACAATGAGCAGTTCTTC
>.|few|TRBJ1-3|TRBV12-3/TRBV12-4
CASAGANSGNTIYF
TGTGCCAGCGCGGGGGCCAACTCTGGAAACACCATATATTTT
>.|.|TRBJ2-1|TRBV20-1
CSAKKTTGIEQFF
TGCAGTGCGAAAAAAACGACTGGGATTGAGCAGTTCTTC
>.|many|TRBJ2-3|TRBV4-2
CASSQDGSSDTQYF
TGTGCCAGCAGCCAAGACGGGAGCTCAGATACGCAGTATTTT
>.|.|TRBJ2-7|TRBV7-9
CASSDGGRSKYYEQYF
TGTGCCAGCAGTGACGGAGGGCGGTCTAAGTATTACGAGCAGTACTTC
>.|few|TRBJ2-2|TRBV5-1
CASSVAPNTGELFF
TGCGCCAGCAGCGTGGCGCCGAACACCGGGGAGCTGTTTTTT
>TRBD1|.|TRBJ2-7|TRBV7-9
CASSASGTDYEQYF
TGTGCCAGCAGCGCCTCCGGGACAGACTACGAGCAGTACTTC